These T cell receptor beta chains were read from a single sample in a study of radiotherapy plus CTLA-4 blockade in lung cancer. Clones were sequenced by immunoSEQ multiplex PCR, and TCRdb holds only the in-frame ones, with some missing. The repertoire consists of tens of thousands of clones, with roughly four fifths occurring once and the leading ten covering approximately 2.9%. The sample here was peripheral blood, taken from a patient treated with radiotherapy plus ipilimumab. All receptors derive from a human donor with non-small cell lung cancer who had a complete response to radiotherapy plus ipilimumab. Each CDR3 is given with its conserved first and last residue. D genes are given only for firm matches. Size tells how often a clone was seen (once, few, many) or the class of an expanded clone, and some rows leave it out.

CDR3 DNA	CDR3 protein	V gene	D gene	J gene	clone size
TGTGCCAGCAGTCCCGTGGGGACTAGCGGGAGTATCAACGAGCAGTACTTC	CASSPVGTSGSINEQYF	TRBV28	TRBD2	TRBJ2-7	few
TGTGCCAGCAGTGCCCCTAGCCCCTCCTACAATGAGCAGTTCTTC	CASSAPSPSYNEQFF	TRBV2	-	TRBJ2-1	-
TGCGCCAGCAGCCTGGGACTCCTGAGCTCCTACGAGCAGTACTTC	CASSLGLLSSYEQYF	TRBV5-1	-	TRBJ2-7	-
TGTGCCAGCTCACCACCCGGACTAGCGGGAAGCGGGGGGACCCAGTACTTC	CASSPPGLAGSGGTQYF	TRBV18	TRBD2	TRBJ2-5	-
TGTGCCAGCAGCTTACTAGCGGGGGGGGGCAAAAACATTCAGTACTTC	CASSLLAGGGKNIQYF	TRBV7-2	TRBD2	TRBJ2-4	few
TGCGCCAGCAGCTTGGCGGCGGTGGCAGATACGCAGTATTTT	CASSLAAVADTQYF	TRBV5-1	-	TRBJ2-3	-
TGTGCCAGTACCTTTTCAGGATTTGGCTACACCTTC	CASTFSGFGYTF	TRBV5-6	-	TRBJ1-2	few
TGTGCCAGCAGTGCCTCGGACAGGGTAGGCTATGGCTACACCTTC	CASSASDRVGYGYTF	TRBV6-1	TRBD1	TRBJ1-2	-
TGTGCCAGCAGTGACAGAGGGCTTTCTAATGAGCAGTTCTTC	CASSDRGLSNEQFF	TRBV6-1	-	TRBJ2-1	-
TGCGCCAGCAGTCCTGACGGGGACTCCTACGAGCAGTACTTC	CASSPDGDSYEQYF	TRBV10-1	-	TRBJ2-7	-
TGTGCCGGAAGTGCGGGGCAGCGAGCTTTCTTT	CAGSAGQRAFF	TRBV11-2	-	TRBJ1-1	-
TGTGCCAGCAGCCAACGGGACAGTCATTCACCCCTCCACTTT	CASSQRDSHSPLHF	TRBV6-6	TRBD1	TRBJ1-6	few
TGTGCCAGCAGTTCCCCAACAGGTAGCTCCTACGAGCAGTACTTC	CASSSPTGSSYEQYF	TRBV28	-	TRBJ2-7	-
TGTGCCAGCACCCCGACTAGCGTACCCTACGAGCAGTACTTC	CASTPTSVPYEQYF	TRBV11-2	TRBD2	TRBJ2-7	once
TGTGCCAGCAGTTATAGGACAGCCAGCTCCTACGAGCAGTACTTC	CASSYRTASSYEQYF	TRBV6-6	-	TRBJ2-7	-
TGTGCCAGCAGTTTATCAGGGGCCTTCTATAGCAATCAGCCCCAGCATTTT	CASSLSGAFYSNQPQHF	TRBV27	-	TRBJ1-5	-
TGCGCCAGCAACTCCGGGGGGACAGATACGCAGTATTTT	CASNSGGTDTQYF	TRBV5-1	TRBD2	TRBJ2-3	-
TGTGCCAGCAGCTTATCCAGGGGGCGCTACAATGAGCAGTTCTTC	CASSLSRGRYNEQFF	TRBV7-2	TRBD1	TRBJ2-1	few
TGTGCCAGCAGCACCGCCTACAGGGGTGCTAATGAAAAACTGTTTTTT	CASSTAYRGANEKLFF	TRBV7-6	TRBD1	TRBJ1-4	-
TGTGCCAGCAGCAATGGGCCGTTTGGTGGCACTGAAGCTTTCTTT	CASSNGPFGGTEAFF	TRBV13	-	TRBJ1-1	-
TGTGCCAGCCTCCTGAACACTGAAGCTTTCTTT	CASLLNTEAFF	TRBV18	-	TRBJ1-1	-
TGTGCCAGCAGCCGGACAGCCCATAGCAATCAGCCCCAGCATTTT	CASSRTAHSNQPQHF	TRBV28	-	TRBJ1-5	-
TGTGCCAGCAGCGCCCCAGGCGGGGGTTTAGATACGCAGTATTTT	CASSAPGGGLDTQYF	TRBV5-8	TRBD2	TRBJ2-3	-
TGTGCCAGCAGTGAGGGTGGCTATGGCTACACCTTC	CASSEGGYGYTF	TRBV6-5	-	TRBJ1-2	-
TGTGCCAGCAGCGCTAGCGGGAGGGCCTGGGGCACAGATACGCAGTATTTT	CASSASGRAWGTDTQYF	TRBV5-6	TRBD2	TRBJ2-3	-
TGTGCCAGCAGTCTTAGCGGGAGGGCAGGCGAGCAGTACTTC	CASSLSGRAGEQYF	TRBV6-6	TRBD2	TRBJ2-7	medium-sized
TGTGCCAGCAGCCCCATGGGACAGGGACAGACCGGGGAGCTGTTTTTT	CASSPMGQGQTGELFF	TRBV9	TRBD1	TRBJ2-2	-
TGTGCCAGCAGTCTTCTGCGGGGAGCCTACGAGCAGTACTTC	CASSLLRGAYEQYF	TRBV6-1	-	TRBJ2-7	few
TGTGCCAGCAGAGCTAGCGGGACCAACACAGATACGCAGTATTTT	CASRASGTNTDTQYF	TRBV7-3	TRBD2	TRBJ2-3	-